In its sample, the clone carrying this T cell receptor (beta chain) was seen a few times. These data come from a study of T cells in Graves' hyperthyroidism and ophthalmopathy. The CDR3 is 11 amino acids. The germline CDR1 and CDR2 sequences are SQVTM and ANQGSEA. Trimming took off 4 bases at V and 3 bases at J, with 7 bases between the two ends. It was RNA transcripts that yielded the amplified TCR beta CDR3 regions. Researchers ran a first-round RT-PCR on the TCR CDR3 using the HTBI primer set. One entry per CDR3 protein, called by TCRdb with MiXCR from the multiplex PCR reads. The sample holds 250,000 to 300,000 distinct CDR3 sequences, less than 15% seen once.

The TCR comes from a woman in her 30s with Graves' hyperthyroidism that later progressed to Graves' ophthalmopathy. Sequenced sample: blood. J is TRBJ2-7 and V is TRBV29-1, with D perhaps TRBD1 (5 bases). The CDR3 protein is CSVVRDYEQYF. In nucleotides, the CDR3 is TGCAGCGTTGTCAGGGACTACGAGCAGTACTTC.